Below are 12 T cell receptor beta chains sequenced from a single sample in a study of blood T cell repertoires in COVID-19. Sequenced by immunoSEQ multiplex PCR; TCRdb stores in-frame clones only, minus some. Of fewer than 250,000 clones listed, more than 85% are singletons. The sequenced sample was peripheral blood. The receptors originated from a man in his forties or fifties with acute or convalescent COVID-19.

The chain is built from TRBV5-1 and TRBJ2-6; no definite D call. Germline V gene lookup returns CDR1 SGHRS and CDR2 YFSETQ. Trimming left V 4 bases short and J 5 bases short, with 13 bases between. CDR3 length: 15 amino acids. The CDR3 spells CASSPPIARANVLTF. Here the CDR3 DNA reads TGCGCCAGCAGCCCCCCGATAGCCCGGGCCAACGTCCTGACTTTC. The variable domain in full, with the rest retrieved from reference TRBV5-1 and TRBJ2-6, is KAGVTQTPRYLIKTRGQQVTLSCSPISGHRSVSWYQQTPGQGLQFLFEYFSETQRNKGNFPGRFSGRQFSNSRSEMNVSTLELGDSALYLCASSPPIARANVLTFGAGSRLTVL.

The chain uses TRBV19 and TRBJ2-7; TRBD1 matches 11 bases. Germline CDR1 LNHDA, CDR2 SQIVND (reference sequence). V lost 5 bases and J lost 6; bases outside the gene matches: 6. The CDR3 is made up of 14 amino acids. The DNA for the CDR3 is TGTGCCAGTAGTCCCACGGACAGGGGGCGCGAGCAGTACTTC. This translates into CASSPTDRGREQYF.

The chain joins TRBV6-1 to TRBJ1-6, with no clear D. The V end lost 2 bases, the J end lost 14 bases, and 16 bases lay between the germline ends. CDR1 and CDR2 (germline): MNHNS, SASEGT. This CDR3 contains 14 residues. Here the CDR3 DNA reads TGTGCCAGCAGTGAAACCCGACTAACACGAGCCCTCCACTTT. The encoded protein is CASSETRLTRALHF.

This clone was recorded a few times. The chain has TRBV7-9 and TRBJ1-2; TRBD1 is a possible D gene (5 bases). The CDR3 has 13 residues. V was clipped by 1 base and J by 8 bases, with 11 bases between them. Germline V CDR1 and CDR2: SEHNR, FQNEAQ (reference sequence). The CDR3 nucleotides read TGTGCCAGCAGCTTAGTGGCAGGGAAAGGCTACACCTTC. Its translation is CASSLVAGKGYTF.

The CDR3 loop is CASSQGRSRQALANTGELFF. The CDR3 region has the DNA TGCGCCAGCAGCCAAGGGAGATCCAGACAGGCTTTAGCGAACACCGGGGAGCTGTTTTTT. J is TRBJ2-2 and V is TRBV4-3, with D perhaps TRBD1 (6 bases). The germline V gene has CDR1 LGHNA and CDR2 YSLEER. The CDR3 covers 20 residues. Trimming stripped 1 base from V and 0 bases from J, with 21 bases between.

As for this clone: The sample carries other DNA sequences with the same CDR3. The J gene is TRBJ1-2, the V gene TRBV3-1 (or the pseudogene TRBV3-2); the D is unclear. Germline V CDR1 and CDR2: LGHDT, YNNKEL (reference sequence). CDR3 length: 14 amino acids. V lost 0 bases and J lost 2, with 7 bases in between. The DNA of the CDR3 is TGTGCCAGCAGCCAAGATGCAGGCAACTATGGCTACACCTTC. Amino acid sequence: CASSQDAGNYGYTF.

The chain carries TRBV28 and TRBJ1-5, with D maybe TRBD1 (6 bases). Trimming removed 6 bases from V and 3 bases from J, with 15 bases in between. CDR1 is MDHEN, CDR2 SYDVKM, per germline. The CDR3 has 15 amino acids. CDR3 coding DNA: TGTGCCAGCAGCAAGGTGACAGGCGTCAATCAGCCCCAGCATTTT. It specifies CASSKVTGVNQPQHF.

About this clone itself: This CDR3 is also generated by other DNA sequences in the sample. This CDR3 reads CASSYSSSSSYNEQFF. As DNA, the CDR3 is TGTGCCAGCAGTTACTCGTCTAGCAGCTCCTACAATGAGCAGTTCTTC. V is TRBV6-5 and J is TRBJ2-1, with a possible D match to TRBD2 (5 bases). The V end was cut by 0 bases, the J end by 0 bases, with 9 bases between. The CDR3 contains 16 residues. Germline assignment: CDR1 MNHEY and CDR2 SVGAGI.

For this clone: The same CDR3 can be traced to other DNA sequences in this sample. The rearrangement uses TRBV6-5 and TRBJ1-4; D is possibly TRBD1 (6 bases). The CDR3 contains 15 residues. V was pared by 0 bases and J by 3 bases, with 8 bases between. Germline CDR1 reads MNHEY; CDR2 reads SVGAGI. The CDR3 nucleotides are TGTGCCAGCAGTTACTCCGGACAGTCTAATGAAAAACTGTTTTTT. Encoded protein: CASSYSGQSNEKLFF.

This chain uses TRBV6-1 with TRBJ2-3; tentatively, D is TRBD1 (7 bases). Trimming took off 3 bases at V and 4 bases at J, with 11 bases between the two ends. The CDR3 covers 14 residues. Germline V gives CDR1 MNHNS, CDR2 SASEGT. This CDR3 reads CASSDGGGADTQYF. The CDR3 nucleotides are TGTGCCAGCAGTGACGGAGGGGGCGCAGATACGCAGTATTTT.

A few counts support this clone. The V gene is TRBV29-1, the J gene TRBJ1-1; 8 nucleotides align to TRBD1. V was clipped by 6 bases and J by 7 bases; unmatched bases: 7. The germline gives CDR1 SQVTM, CDR2 ANQGSEA. The CDR3 loop spans 12 amino acids. The CDR3 is CSVVGQVDEAFF. As DNA, the CDR3 is TGCAGCGTGGTGGGACAGGTGGATGAAGCTTTCTTT.

The rearrangement uses TRBV19 and TRBJ2-5; D might be TRBD1 (6 bases). The germline V and J ends were trimmed by 1 base and 1 base, with 13 bases remaining between them. Germline loops: CDR1 LNHDA, CDR2 SQIVND (reference sequence). The CDR3 is 16 amino acids. CDR3 nucleotides: TGTGCCAGTAGTATAGGATGGACAGACCCCCAAGAGACCCAGTACTTC. It codes for CASSIGWTDPQETQYF.